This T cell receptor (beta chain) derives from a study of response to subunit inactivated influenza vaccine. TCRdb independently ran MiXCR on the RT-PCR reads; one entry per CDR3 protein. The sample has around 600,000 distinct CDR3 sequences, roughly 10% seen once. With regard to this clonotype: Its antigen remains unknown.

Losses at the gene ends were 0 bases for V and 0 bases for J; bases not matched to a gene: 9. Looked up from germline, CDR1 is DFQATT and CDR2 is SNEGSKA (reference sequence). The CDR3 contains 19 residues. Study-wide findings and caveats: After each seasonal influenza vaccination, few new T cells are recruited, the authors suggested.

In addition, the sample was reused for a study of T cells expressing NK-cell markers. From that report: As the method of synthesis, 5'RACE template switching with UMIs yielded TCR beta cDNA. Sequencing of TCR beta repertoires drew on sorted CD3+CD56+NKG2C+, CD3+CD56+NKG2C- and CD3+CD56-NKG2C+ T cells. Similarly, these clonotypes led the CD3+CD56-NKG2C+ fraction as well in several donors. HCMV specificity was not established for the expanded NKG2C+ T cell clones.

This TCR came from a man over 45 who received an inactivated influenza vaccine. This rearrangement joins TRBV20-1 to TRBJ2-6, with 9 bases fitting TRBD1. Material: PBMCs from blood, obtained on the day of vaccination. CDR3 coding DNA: TGCAGTGCTAGAGACGTAACCGGGACAGGGCGCTCTGGGGCCAACGTCCTGACTTTC. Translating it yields CSARDVTGTGRSGANVLTF.